The clone carrying this T cell receptor beta chain was counted once. This record belongs to a study of T cell changes during pregnancy in multiple sclerosis. TCRdb keeps only in-frame clones here, not all; method: immunoSEQ multiplex PCR. The sample carries roughly 27,000 clones, about 83% recorded once. The germline V and J ends were trimmed by 5 bases and 1 base, with 14 bases remaining between them. CDR1 is SNHLY and CDR2 is FYNNEI in the germline V gene. The CDR3 spans 15 residues. This chain joins TRBV2 and TRBJ1-2; the D gene is possibly TRBD1 (6 bases). The sample here was CD8+ T cells from peripheral blood mononuclear cells, taken after pregnancy. The clonotype was recovered from a female donor with multiple sclerosis, enrolled in a pregnancy study. The CDR3 sequence is CASSPSTGDNYGYTF. DNA for the CDR3: TGTGCCAGCAGTCCTTCGACAGGAGATAACTATGGCTACACCTTC.